These 2 T cell receptor beta chains were sequenced from one sample in a study of regulatory dendritic cells for organ transplantation. Here immunoSEQ multiplex PCR was the method, and the copy in TCRdb shows in-frame clones only, minus some. This table has about 28,000 clones, 82% appearing once. The specimen sequenced was naive CD8+ T cells from blood. Subset denoted: CD45RA+ naive T cells. These receptors all come from a human donor in good health.

The J gene is TRBJ1-1, the V gene TRBV6-4; TRBD1 might be the D (5 bases). Trimming took off 6 bases at V and 4 bases at J, with 15 bases between the two ends. From germline, CDR1 is MRHNA and CDR2 SNTAGT. The CDR3 covers 14 residues. The CDR3 DNA reads as TGTGCCAGCAGGCGGGGGGTGGGTTCCACTGAAGCTTTCTTT. Amino acids: CASRRGVGSTEAFF.

The chain couples TRBV5-3 to TRBJ2-3; D is unresolved. TRBV5-3 is identified as an open reading frame with a role that is uncertain. With 0 bases removed from V and 2 bases from J, the gap between germline ends came to 13 bases. The CDR3 loop spans 16 amino acids. The CDR3 nucleotides read TGTGCCAGAAGCTTGGTTAGGCCCCTAGACACAGATACGCAGTATTTT. Translated, it gives CARSLVRPLDTDTQYF.